Presented here are 5 T cell receptor beta chains from one specimen sequenced in a study of control samples from healthy donors and cancer patients. Clones were read by immunoSEQ multiplex PCR, and TCRdb kept only the in-frame ones, dropping some. The sample shows some 190,000 clones, about 89% of them seen only once. Sequencing was carried out using blood. The receptors shown here come from a man aged 25 to 45 in good health.

J is TRBJ2-7 and V is TRBV2; 12 nucleotides match TRBD1. The CDR3 runs to 16 residues. Germline assignment: CDR1 SNHLY and CDR2 FYNNEI. Trimming at V came to 7 bases and at J to 4 bases, leaving 11 bases not matched to a gene. The CDR3 nucleotides are TGTGCCAGCATCCTTCCCGGGACAGGGGGCGGGTACGAGCAGTACTTC. Its translation is CASILPGTGGGYEQYF.

V usage is TRBV25-1 and J usage is TRBJ1-4, with TRBD1 as a possible D gene (5 bases). V lost 4 bases to trimming and J lost 2 bases, with 8 bases between them. The germline CDR1 and CDR2 sequences are MGHDK and SYGVNS. The CDR3 is 14 amino acids. CDR3 protein: CASSVGGTNEKLFF. As DNA, the CDR3 is TGTGCCAGCAGTGTGGGGGGGACTAATGAAAAACTGTTTTTT.

The chain carries TRBV6-6 and TRBJ2-6; D gene unclear. The CDR3 has 14 residues. The V end lost 8 bases, the J end lost 0 bases, and 8 bases lay between the germline ends. Germline V gives CDR1 MNHNY, CDR2 SVGAGI (reference sequence). The CDR3 protein is CASEGDSGANVLTF. CDR3 sequence (DNA): TGTGCCAGCGAAGGAGACTCTGGGGCCAACGTCCTGACTTTC.

The V gene is TRBV7-9, the J gene TRBJ1-4, with TRBD1 matching 8 bases. The CDR3 length is 14 residues. Trimming took 5 bases from V and 7 from J; bases not matched to a gene: 6. Germline lookup yields CDR1 SEHNR and CDR2 FQNEAQ (reference sequence). The CDR3 nucleotides are TGTGCCAGCAGCCCTGGACAGGGAGGTGAAAAACTGTTTTTT. Translation gives CASSPGQGGEKLFF.

The CDR3 is CASSTQTGPGTGELFF. The CDR3 DNA is TGTGCCAGCAGCACCCAGACAGGGCCGGGCACCGGGGAGCTGTTTTTT. The chain carries TRBV7-3 and TRBJ2-2, with 7 positions matching TRBD1. The CDR3 runs to 16 residues. V lost 5 bases, J lost 4 bases, and 10 bases stayed unmatched. CDR1 is SGHTA, CDR2 FQGTGA, per germline.